This record looks at one T cell receptor (beta chain) sequence and its context. The target antigen is unknown. Unique molecular identifiers were used in preparing the TCRbeta library. One entry per CDR3 protein, called by TCRdb with MiXCR from the PCR reads. This sample has around 800,000 distinct CDR3 sequences, with roughly 15% found just once. The record originates from a study of T-cell reconstitution after alpha-beta-depleted transplantation in children. The J segment lost 4 bases and the V segment lost 6 bases, leaving 15 bases of the junction unmatched. In germline, CDR1 is MNHEY, CDR2 SMNVEV (reference sequence). The CDR3 runs to 16 residues. Findings and caveats of the study: Surviving thymic progenitors and recipient T cells were the source of high TCRbeta diversity at day 60 in some patients. The authors attributed T-cell counts and diversity one year after transplant mostly to newly produced T cells. Alpha-beta T cells present about two months after transplant were reported to originate from several hundred expanded graft clones.

The source was PBMCs, mostly from graft donor cells, collected 360 days after TCRalphabeta/CD19-depleted stem cell transplant. This chain uses TRBV27 with TRBJ2-7; 7 positions match TRBD2. This TCR derives from a male patient aged 10 to 17 who had a stem cell transplant for acute lymphoblastic leukemia, so the T cells may come from the graft donor. The CDR3 sequence: CASRVLAVSNQYEQYF. The CDR3 bases are TGTGCCAGCAGGGTGCTAGCGGTCTCAAATCAGTACGAGCAGTACTTC.